This TCR beta chain was documented in a study of beta chain features in type 1 diabetes. Study-wide context: What patients shared with healthy donors was a similar profile of age, gender and cell yields. There were approximately 100,000,000 sorted cells examined across all samples. Study-level findings and limits: Within each of all four CD4+ subsets, Type 1 diabetes patients had TCRB CDR3s that were moderately but significantly shorter.

This clone was seen a handful of times. Its antigen is not identified. CD45RO/CCR7/CD25/CD127/CD95/CD27 sorting isolated CD4+ naive, central memory, regulatory and stem cell-like memory cells. CDR3 length: 14 amino acids. Germline V CDR1 and CDR2: SEHNR, FQNEAQ (reference sequence). V was pared by 3 bases and J by 7 bases, with 16 bases between. Expressed TCRB transcripts were sequenced, since all the RNA that had been isolated was reverse transcribed. Clones were read by immunoSEQ multiplex PCR, and TCRdb kept only the in-frame ones, dropping some. Of 550,000 to 850,000 clones in the sample, around an eighth were seen once.

The sample was naive CD4+ T cells from blood. The clonotype comes from a man aged 18 to 30 with type 1 diabetes. The rearrangement links TRBV7-9 to TRBJ2-7; possible D gene TRBD1, 6 bases. The CDR3 coding sequence is TGTGCCAGCAGCTTCGGACAGAACTGGCGGGAGCAGTACTTC. Encoded protein: CASSFGQNWREQYF.